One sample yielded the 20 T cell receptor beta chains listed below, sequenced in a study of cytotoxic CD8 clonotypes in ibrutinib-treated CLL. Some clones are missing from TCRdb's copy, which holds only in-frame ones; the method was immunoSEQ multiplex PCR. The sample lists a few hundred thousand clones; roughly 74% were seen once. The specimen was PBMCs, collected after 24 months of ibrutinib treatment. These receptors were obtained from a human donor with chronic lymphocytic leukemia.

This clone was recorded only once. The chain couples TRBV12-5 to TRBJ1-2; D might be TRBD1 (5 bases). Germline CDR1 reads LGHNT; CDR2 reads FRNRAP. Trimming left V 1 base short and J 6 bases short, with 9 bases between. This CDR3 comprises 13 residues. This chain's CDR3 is CASGLAGNDGYTF. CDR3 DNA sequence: TGTGCTAGTGGTTTGGCAGGGAACGATGGCTACACCTTC.

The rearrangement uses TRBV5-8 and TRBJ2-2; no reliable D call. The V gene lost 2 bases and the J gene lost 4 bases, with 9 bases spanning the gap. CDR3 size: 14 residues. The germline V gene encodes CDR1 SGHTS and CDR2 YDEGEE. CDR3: CASSFKGGTGELFF. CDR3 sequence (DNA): TGTGCCAGCAGCTTTAAGGGCGGCACCGGGGAGCTGTTTTTT.

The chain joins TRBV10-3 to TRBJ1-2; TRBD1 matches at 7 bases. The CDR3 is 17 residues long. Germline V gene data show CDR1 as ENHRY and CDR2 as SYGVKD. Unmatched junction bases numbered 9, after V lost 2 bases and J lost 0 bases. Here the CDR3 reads CAISEPNRDRANYGYTF. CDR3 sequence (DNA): TGTGCCATCAGTGAGCCAAACCGGGACAGAGCTAACTATGGCTACACCTTC.

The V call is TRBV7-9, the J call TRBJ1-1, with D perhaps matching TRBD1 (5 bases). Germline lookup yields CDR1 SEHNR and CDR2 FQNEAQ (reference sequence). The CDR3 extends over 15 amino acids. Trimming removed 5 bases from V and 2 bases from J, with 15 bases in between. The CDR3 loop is CASSPSGQGNTEAFF. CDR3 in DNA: TGTGCCAGCAGCCCCTCTGGGCAGGGCAACACTGAAGCTTTCTTT.

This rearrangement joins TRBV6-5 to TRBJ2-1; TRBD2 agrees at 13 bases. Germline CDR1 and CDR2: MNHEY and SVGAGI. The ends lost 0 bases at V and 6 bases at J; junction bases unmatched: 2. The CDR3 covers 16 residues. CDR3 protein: CASSYSLAGGSNEQFF. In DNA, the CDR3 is TGTGCCAGCAGTTACTCACTAGCGGGAGGGAGCAATGAGCAGTTCTTC.

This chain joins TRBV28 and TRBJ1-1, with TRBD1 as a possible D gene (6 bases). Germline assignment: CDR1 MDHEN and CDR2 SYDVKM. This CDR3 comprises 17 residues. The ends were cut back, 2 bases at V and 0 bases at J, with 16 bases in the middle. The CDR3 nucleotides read TGTGCCAGCAGTTTAGGGGGGCTTAACAGCGTGAACACTGAAGCTTTCTTT. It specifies CASSLGGLNSVNTEAFF.

CDR3 amino acids: CASSWRITGIEQYF. In nucleotides, the CDR3 is TGTGCCAGTAGTTGGCGGATCACTGGGATCGAGCAGTACTTC. V gene TRBV19 combines with J gene TRBJ2-7; D gene unclear. Trimming took off 5 bases at V and 6 bases at J, with 17 bases between the two ends. There are 14 residues in the CDR3. The germline CDR1 and CDR2 sequences are LNHDA and SQIVND (reference sequence).

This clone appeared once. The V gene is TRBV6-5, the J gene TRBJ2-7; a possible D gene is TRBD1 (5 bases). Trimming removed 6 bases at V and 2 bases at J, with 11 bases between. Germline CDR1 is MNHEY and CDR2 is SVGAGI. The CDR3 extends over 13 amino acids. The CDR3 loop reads CASRRRGAYEQYF. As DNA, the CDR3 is TGTGCCAGCAGAAGAAGGGGCGCCTACGAGCAGTACTTC.

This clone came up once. The CDR3, as DNA: TGTGCCAGCAGCCTCCTCAGGGATGGCACTGAAGCTTTCTTT. As protein: CASSLLRDGTEAFF. The chain joins TRBV9 to TRBJ1-1; D may be TRBD1 (5 bases). Per germline, CDR1 SGDLS and CDR2 YYNGEE. This CDR3 is 14 amino acids long. The V end was cut by 4 bases, the J end by 4 bases, with 14 bases between.

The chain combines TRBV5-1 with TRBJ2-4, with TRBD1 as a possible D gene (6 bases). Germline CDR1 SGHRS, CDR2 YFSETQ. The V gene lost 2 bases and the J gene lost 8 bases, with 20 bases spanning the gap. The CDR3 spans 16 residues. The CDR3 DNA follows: TGCGCCAGCAGCTTCTCCTTGGCAGGGGCTGGGGACATTCAGTACTTC. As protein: CASSFSLAGAGDIQYF.

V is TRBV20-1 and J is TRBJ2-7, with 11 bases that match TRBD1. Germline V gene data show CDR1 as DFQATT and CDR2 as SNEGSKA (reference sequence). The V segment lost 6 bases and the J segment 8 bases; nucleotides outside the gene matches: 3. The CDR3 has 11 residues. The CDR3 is CSARTGGKQYF. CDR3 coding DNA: TGCAGTGCCAGGACAGGGGGCAAGCAGTACTTC.

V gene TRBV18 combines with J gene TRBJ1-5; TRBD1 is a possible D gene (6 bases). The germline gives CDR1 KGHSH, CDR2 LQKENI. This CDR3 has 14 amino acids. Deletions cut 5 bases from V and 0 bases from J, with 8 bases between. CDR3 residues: CASSEGDSNQPQHF. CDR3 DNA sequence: TGTGCCAGCTCAGAGGGGGATAGCAATCAGCCCCAGCATTTT.

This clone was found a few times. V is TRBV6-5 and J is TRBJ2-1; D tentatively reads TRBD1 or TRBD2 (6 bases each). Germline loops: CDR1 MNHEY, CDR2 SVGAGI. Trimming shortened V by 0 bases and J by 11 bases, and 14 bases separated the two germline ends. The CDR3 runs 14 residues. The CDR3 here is CASSYSPRGDKQFF. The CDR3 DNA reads TGTGCCAGCAGTTACTCCCCTAGGGGGGACAAGCAGTTCTTC.

The CDR3 nucleotides read TGTGCCAGCAGTTTAGCGGGACTCGTTGATACGCAGTATTTT. This translates into CASSLAGLVDTQYF. J is TRBJ2-3 and V is TRBV6-5, with 8 bases aligning to TRBD2. The trim removed 4 bases at V and 6 bases at J, leaving 6 bases unmatched. The CDR3 spans 14 residues. Germline-derived CDR1 and CDR2 are MNHEY and SVGAGI.

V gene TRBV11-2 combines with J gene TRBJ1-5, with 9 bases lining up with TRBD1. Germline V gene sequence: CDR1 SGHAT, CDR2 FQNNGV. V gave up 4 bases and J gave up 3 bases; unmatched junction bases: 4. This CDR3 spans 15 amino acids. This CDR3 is CASSSGDRVNQPQHF. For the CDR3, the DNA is TGTGCCAGCAGCTCCGGGGACAGGGTCAATCAGCCCCAGCATTTT.

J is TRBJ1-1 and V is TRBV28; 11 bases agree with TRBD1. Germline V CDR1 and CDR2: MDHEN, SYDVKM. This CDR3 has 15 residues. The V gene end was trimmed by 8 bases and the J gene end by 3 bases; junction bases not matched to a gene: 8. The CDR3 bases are TGTGCCAGCCCGGGACAGGGGGTTTGGTACACTGAAGCTTTCTTT. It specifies CASPGQGVWYTEAFF.

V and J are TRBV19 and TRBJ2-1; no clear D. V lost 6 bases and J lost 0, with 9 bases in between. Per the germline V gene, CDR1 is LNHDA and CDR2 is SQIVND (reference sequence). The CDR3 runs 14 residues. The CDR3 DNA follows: TGTGCCAGTAGCCTCGCCTCCTCCTACAATGAGCAGTTCTTC. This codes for CASSLASSYNEQFF.

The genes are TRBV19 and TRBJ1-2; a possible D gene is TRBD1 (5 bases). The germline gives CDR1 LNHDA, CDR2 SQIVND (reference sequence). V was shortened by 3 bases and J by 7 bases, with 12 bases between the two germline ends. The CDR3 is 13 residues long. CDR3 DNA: TGTGCCAGTAGTATGAGGGGACGATCTGGCTACACCTTC. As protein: CASSMRGRSGYTF.

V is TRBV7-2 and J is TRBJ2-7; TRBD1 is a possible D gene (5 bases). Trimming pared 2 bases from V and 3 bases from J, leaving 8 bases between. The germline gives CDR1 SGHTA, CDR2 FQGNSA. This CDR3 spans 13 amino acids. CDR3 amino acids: CASSLQQGYEQYF. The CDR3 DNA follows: TGTGCCAGCAGCTTACAGCAGGGCTACGAGCAGTACTTC.

The CDR3 spells CASSPRSGDGYTF. The CDR3 DNA reads as TGTGCCAGCTCACCACGGAGTGGGGATGGCTACACCTTC. J is TRBJ1-2 and V is TRBV18; D is undetermined. CDR3 size: 13 residues. V was cut by 1 base and J by 6 bases, with 9 bases left in between. CDR1 is KGHSH and CDR2 is LQKENI in the germline V gene.